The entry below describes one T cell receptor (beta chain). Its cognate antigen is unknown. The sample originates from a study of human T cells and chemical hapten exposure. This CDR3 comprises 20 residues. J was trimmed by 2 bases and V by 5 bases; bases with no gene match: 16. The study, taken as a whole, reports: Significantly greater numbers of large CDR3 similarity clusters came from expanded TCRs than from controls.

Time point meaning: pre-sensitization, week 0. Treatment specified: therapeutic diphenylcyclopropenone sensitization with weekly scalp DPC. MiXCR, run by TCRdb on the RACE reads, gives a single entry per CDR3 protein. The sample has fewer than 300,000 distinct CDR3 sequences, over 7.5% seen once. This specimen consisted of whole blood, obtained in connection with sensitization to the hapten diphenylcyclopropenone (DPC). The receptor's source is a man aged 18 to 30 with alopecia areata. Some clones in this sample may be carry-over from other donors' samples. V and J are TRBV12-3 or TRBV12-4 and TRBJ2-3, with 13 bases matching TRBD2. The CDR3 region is CASSPDTTSGGAIDTDTQYF. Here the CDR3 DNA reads TGTGCCAGCAGTCCAGACACTACTAGCGGGGGGGCCATCGACACAGATACGCAGTATTTT.